A selection of T cell receptor beta chains follows, all from one sample in a study of response to subunit inactivated influenza vaccine. TCRdb re-derived calls from the RT-PCR reads in MiXCR, one entry per CDR3 protein. The sample has hundreds of thousands of distinct CDR3 sequences, about 14% seen once; the top ten hold 6.5% to 8.5%. The source was PBMCs from blood, collected less than 15 days before vaccination. Source of these receptors: a man aged 50-59 years who received an inactivated influenza vaccine. CDR3s include the opening cysteine and the closing phenylalanine or tryptophan. The D gene is left open where the match is weak. Some rows have no size entry. The others give once, few or many, or a class for an expanded clone.

d_gene,v_gene,j_gene,len,abundance,CDR3aa,CDR3nt
NA,TRBV4-1,TRBJ1-6,17,many,CASSQESQAFYNSPLHF,TGCGCCAGCAGCCAAGAGTCACAGGCTTTCTATAATTCACCCCTCCACTTT
NA,TRBV20-1,TRBJ1-1,11,NA,CSAMRSPGAFF,TGCAGTGCTATGAGGTCACCGGGCGCTTTCTTT
NA,TRBV20-1,TRBJ2-6,14,few,CSATWDSGANVLTF,TGCAGTGCTACATGGGACTCTGGGGCCAACGTCCTGACTTTC
TRBD2,TRBV20-1,TRBJ2-7,13,NA,CSAGNIGDYWQYF,TGCAGTGCTGGGAACATAGGGGACTACTGGCAGTACTTC
NA,TRBV5-1,TRBJ2-7,14,few,CASSLEAPGHEQYF,TGCGCCAGCAGCTTGGAGGCCCCTGGGCACGAGCAGTACTTC
NA,TRBV4-1,TRBJ1-1,16,many,CASSQGFPGSNTEAFF,TGCGCCAGCAGCCAAGGCTTCCCGGGCTCGAACACTGAAGCTTTCTTT
NA,TRBV18,TRBJ2-3,13,few,CASSPSWTDTQYF,TGTGCCAGCTCCCCGTCGTGGACAGATACGCAGTATTTT
TRBD2,TRBV6-5,TRBJ2-7,15,few,CASSYVAGGPSEQYF,TGTGCCAGCAGTTACGTAGCGGGAGGTCCGTCCGAGCAGTACTTC
NA,TRBV7-2,TRBJ1-5,15,few,CASSFSAYSNQPQHF,TGTGCCAGCAGCTTTTCAGCCTATAGCAATCAGCCCCAGCATTTT
TRBD1,TRBV29-1,TRBJ1-2,15,few,CSVETTGGASYGYTF,TGCAGCGTTGAAACGACAGGGGGCGCGAGCTATGGCTACACCTTC
NA,TRBV3-1,TRBJ2-2,13,NA,CASSQVRAGELFF,TGTGCCAGCAGCCAAGTCCGGGCCGGGGAGCTGTTTTTT
TRBD1,TRBV12-3/TRBV12-4,TRBJ2-5,16,NA,CASRGQGGNRQETQYF,TGTGCCAGCAGGGGACAGGGGGGGAACCGACAAGAGACCCAGTACTTC
TRBD1,TRBV5-1,TRBJ1-2,15,few,CASSTGTGSTYGYTF,TGCGCCAGCAGCACCGGGACAGGGTCTACCTATGGCTACACCTTC
NA,TRBV12-3/TRBV12-4,TRBJ2-7,15,NA,CASRPTGRSSYEQYF,TGTGCCAGCAGGCCTACAGGCCGAAGCTCCTACGAGCAGTACTTC
TRBD2,TRBV29-1,TRBJ2-7,13,once,CSVAGGSIYEQYF,TGCAGCGTTGCAGGCGGGAGTATCTACGAGCAGTACTTC
TRBD2,TRBV6-2/TRBV6-3,TRBJ2-1,14,many,CASSPTVAGVEQFF,TGTGCCAGCAGCCCCACAGTAGCGGGCGTGGAGCAGTTCTTC
NA,TRBV24-1,TRBJ2-7,12,many,CATSDQGYEQYF,TGTGCCACCAGTGATCAAGGCTACGAGCAGTACTTC
TRBD2,TRBV4-2,TRBJ2-5,17,few,CASSQGLAGKVQETQYF,TGTGCCAGCAGCCAAGGACTAGCGGGGAAGGTCCAAGAGACCCAGTACTTC
NA,TRBV6-6,TRBJ2-7,12,NA,CASTAGAYEQYF,TGTGCCAGCACGGCAGGGGCCTACGAGCAGTACTTC
TRBD1,TRBV28,TRBJ2-7,16,many,CASSFHGQESSYEQYF,TGTGCCAGCAGTTTTCACGGACAGGAGAGCTCCTACGAGCAGTACTTC
NA,TRBV2,TRBJ2-7,15,NA,CASRELRRASYEQYF,TGTGCCAGCAGGGAGTTACGGCGGGCGTCCTACGAGCAGTACTTC
TRBD2,TRBV14,TRBJ2-1,15,NA,CASSLRAGFVNEQFF,TGTGCCAGCAGCCTAAGAGCGGGATTCGTGAATGAGCAGTTCTTC
NA,TRBV7-9,TRBJ2-5,15,NA,CASSLALGATETQYF,TGTGCCAGCAGCTTAGCTTTAGGGGCAACTGAGACCCAGTACTTC
TRBD2,TRBV7-3,TRBJ2-3,16,NA,CASSSGAGPSTDTQYF,TGTGCCAGCAGCTCAGGAGCGGGACCCTCCACAGATACGCAGTATTTT
TRBD1,TRBV5-1,TRBJ2-2,15,few,CASSWQGANTGELFF,TGCGCCAGCAGCTGGCAGGGGGCGAACACCGGGGAGCTGTTTTTT
TRBD1,TRBV10-3,TRBJ2-2,17,few,CAINPTGGLTNTGELFF,TGTGCCATCAACCCTACAGGGGGCCTTACGAACACCGGGGAGCTGTTTTTT
NA,TRBV18,TRBJ2-3,15,NA,CASSPWAGSTDTQYF,TGTGCCAGCTCACCGTGGGCGGGCAGCACAGATACGCAGTATTTT
TRBD2,TRBV3-1,TRBJ2-1,16,few,CASSQPGLAVGNEQFF,TGTGCCAGCAGTCAACCGGGACTAGCGGTGGGGAATGAGCAGTTCTTC
TRBD2,TRBV10-3,TRBJ2-1,14,NA,CATYSGGGYNEQFF,TGTGCCACATACTCGGGAGGTGGCTACAATGAGCAGTTCTTC
NA,TRBV6-5,TRBJ1-1,13,NA,CASSYVIGTEAFF,TGTGCCAGCAGTTACGTAATAGGCACTGAAGCTTTCTTT
TRBD2,TRBV24-1,TRBJ2-2,14,many,CATSVTSPTGELFF,TGTGCCACCAGTGTGACTAGCCCCACCGGGGAGCTGTTTTTT
NA,TRBV20-1,TRBJ1-5,13,few,CSARSGGEQPQHF,TGCAGTGCTAGAAGCGGGGGTGAGCAGCCCCAGCATTTT
NA,TRBV4-1,TRBJ1-1,13,few,CASSQESWTEAFF,TGCGCCAGCAGCCAGGAGTCCTGGACTGAAGCTTTCTTT
NA,TRBV27,TRBJ2-7,13,few,CASSSPAEGEQYF,TGTGCCAGCAGTTCCCCGGCCGAGGGCGAGCAGTACTTC
NA,TRBV20-1,TRBJ1-1,14,many,CSARTQGPNTEAFF,TGCAGTGCTAGAACCCAGGGGCCGAACACTGAAGCTTTCTTT
NA,TRBV28,TRBJ1-1,15,few,CASILVLGGNTEAFF,TGTGCCAGCATTTTAGTCCTCGGGGGTAACACTGAAGCTTTCTTT
NA,TRBV7-9,TRBJ1-6,14,many,CASSLTQGNSPLHF,TGTGCCAGCAGCTTAACACAGGGCAATTCACCCCTCCACTTT
NA,TRBV7-9,TRBJ2-2,17,NA,CASSLGILAENTGELFF,TGTGCCAGCAGCTTAGGGATTTTAGCGGAGAACACCGGGGAGCTGTTTTTT
TRBD1,TRBV12-3/TRBV12-4,TRBJ2-7,16,many,CASSTAGTGGTYEQYF,TGTGCCAGCAGTACCGCCGGGACAGGGGGGACCTACGAGCAGTACTTC
NA,TRBV18,TRBJ1-1,14,NA,CASSPTTMNTEAFF,TGTGCCAGCTCACCGACAACTATGAACACTGAAGCTTTCTTT
NA,TRBV4-1,TRBJ2-3,10,few,CASIQDTQYF,TGCGCCAGCATTCAGGATACGCAGTATTTT
NA,TRBV18,TRBJ1-3,17,few,CASSPNLLHSSGNTIYF,TGTGCCAGCTCACCAAATCTCCTCCACAGCTCTGGAAACACCATATATTTT
TRBD2,TRBV10-3,TRBJ2-3,16,few,CAIRETSGPIDGGQYF,TGTGCCATCAGGGAGACTAGCGGGCCCATTGACGGAGGGCAGTATTTT
TRBD1,TRBV5-1,TRBJ2-3,15,NA,CASSPGDRVTDTQYF,TGCGCCAGCAGCCCCGGGGACAGGGTGACAGATACGCAGTATTTT
TRBD2,TRBV11-2,TRBJ2-5,12,few,CASSRAGETQYF,TGTGCCAGCAGCCGAGCGGGGGAGACCCAGTACTTC
TRBD1,TRBV7-2,TRBJ2-2,13,many,CASSTGQATKLFF,TGTGCCAGCAGCACGGGACAGGCGACCAAGCTGTTTTTT
TRBD2,TRBV7-9,TRBJ2-7,16,NA,CASSLEAGPVGYEQYF,TGTGCCAGCAGCCTCGAAGCGGGGCCCGTCGGTTACGAGCAGTACTTC
NA,TRBV15,TRBJ1-5,15,few,CATRGSGLSNQPQHF,TGTGCCACACGGGGTAGTGGGCTTAGCAATCAGCCCCAGCATTTT
TRBD2,TRBV5-1,TRBJ2-4,16,few,CASSARGGIAKNIQYF,TGCGCCAGCAGCGCCCGGGGGGGCATAGCCAAAAACATTCAGTACTTC
TRBD2,TRBV7-2,TRBJ2-5,15,NA,CASSLTDSGRQTQYF,TGTGCCAGCAGCTTAACTGATAGCGGGAGGCAGACCCAGTACTTC
NA,TRBV9,TRBJ2-3,15,many,CASSVVAGSTDTQYF,TGTGCCAGCAGCGTAGTAGCCGGTAGCACAGATACGCAGTATTTT
NA,TRBV24-1,TRBJ2-1,13,NA,CATSDLHLNEQFF,TGTGCCACCAGTGATTTGCACCTCAATGAGCAGTTCTTC
NA,TRBV5-1,TRBJ2-3,13,NA,CASSLAGRGTQYF,TGCGCCAGCAGCTTGGCCGGGCGAGGTACGCAGTATTTT
NA,TRBV28,TRBJ2-1,11,few,CASSLYHEQFF,TGTGCCAGCAGTTTATACCATGAGCAGTTCTTC
NA,TRBV20-1,TRBJ1-5,14,few,CSAGRRVRNQPQHF,TGCAGTGCAGGACGAAGGGTACGCAATCAGCCCCAGCATTTT
TRBD1,TRBV5-4,TRBJ2-1,16,NA,CASSRAGGSSYNEQFF,TGTGCCAGCAGCCGGGCAGGGGGAAGCTCCTACAATGAGCAGTTCTTC